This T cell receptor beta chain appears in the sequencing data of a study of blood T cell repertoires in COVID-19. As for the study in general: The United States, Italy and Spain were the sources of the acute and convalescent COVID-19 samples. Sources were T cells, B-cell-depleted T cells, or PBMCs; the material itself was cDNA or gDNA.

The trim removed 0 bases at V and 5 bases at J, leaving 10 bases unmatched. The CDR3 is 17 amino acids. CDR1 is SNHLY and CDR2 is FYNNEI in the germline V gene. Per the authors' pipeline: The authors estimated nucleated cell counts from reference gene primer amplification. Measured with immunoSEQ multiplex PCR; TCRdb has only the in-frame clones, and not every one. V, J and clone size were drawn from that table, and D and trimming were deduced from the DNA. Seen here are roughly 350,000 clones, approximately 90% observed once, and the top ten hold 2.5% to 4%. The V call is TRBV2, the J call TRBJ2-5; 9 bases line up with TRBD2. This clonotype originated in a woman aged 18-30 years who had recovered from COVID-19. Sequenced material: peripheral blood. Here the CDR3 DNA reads TGTGCCAGCAGTGAAGCGCGCGGGAGGGCCAAGTCCGAGACCCAGTACTTC. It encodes CASSEARGRAKSETQYF.